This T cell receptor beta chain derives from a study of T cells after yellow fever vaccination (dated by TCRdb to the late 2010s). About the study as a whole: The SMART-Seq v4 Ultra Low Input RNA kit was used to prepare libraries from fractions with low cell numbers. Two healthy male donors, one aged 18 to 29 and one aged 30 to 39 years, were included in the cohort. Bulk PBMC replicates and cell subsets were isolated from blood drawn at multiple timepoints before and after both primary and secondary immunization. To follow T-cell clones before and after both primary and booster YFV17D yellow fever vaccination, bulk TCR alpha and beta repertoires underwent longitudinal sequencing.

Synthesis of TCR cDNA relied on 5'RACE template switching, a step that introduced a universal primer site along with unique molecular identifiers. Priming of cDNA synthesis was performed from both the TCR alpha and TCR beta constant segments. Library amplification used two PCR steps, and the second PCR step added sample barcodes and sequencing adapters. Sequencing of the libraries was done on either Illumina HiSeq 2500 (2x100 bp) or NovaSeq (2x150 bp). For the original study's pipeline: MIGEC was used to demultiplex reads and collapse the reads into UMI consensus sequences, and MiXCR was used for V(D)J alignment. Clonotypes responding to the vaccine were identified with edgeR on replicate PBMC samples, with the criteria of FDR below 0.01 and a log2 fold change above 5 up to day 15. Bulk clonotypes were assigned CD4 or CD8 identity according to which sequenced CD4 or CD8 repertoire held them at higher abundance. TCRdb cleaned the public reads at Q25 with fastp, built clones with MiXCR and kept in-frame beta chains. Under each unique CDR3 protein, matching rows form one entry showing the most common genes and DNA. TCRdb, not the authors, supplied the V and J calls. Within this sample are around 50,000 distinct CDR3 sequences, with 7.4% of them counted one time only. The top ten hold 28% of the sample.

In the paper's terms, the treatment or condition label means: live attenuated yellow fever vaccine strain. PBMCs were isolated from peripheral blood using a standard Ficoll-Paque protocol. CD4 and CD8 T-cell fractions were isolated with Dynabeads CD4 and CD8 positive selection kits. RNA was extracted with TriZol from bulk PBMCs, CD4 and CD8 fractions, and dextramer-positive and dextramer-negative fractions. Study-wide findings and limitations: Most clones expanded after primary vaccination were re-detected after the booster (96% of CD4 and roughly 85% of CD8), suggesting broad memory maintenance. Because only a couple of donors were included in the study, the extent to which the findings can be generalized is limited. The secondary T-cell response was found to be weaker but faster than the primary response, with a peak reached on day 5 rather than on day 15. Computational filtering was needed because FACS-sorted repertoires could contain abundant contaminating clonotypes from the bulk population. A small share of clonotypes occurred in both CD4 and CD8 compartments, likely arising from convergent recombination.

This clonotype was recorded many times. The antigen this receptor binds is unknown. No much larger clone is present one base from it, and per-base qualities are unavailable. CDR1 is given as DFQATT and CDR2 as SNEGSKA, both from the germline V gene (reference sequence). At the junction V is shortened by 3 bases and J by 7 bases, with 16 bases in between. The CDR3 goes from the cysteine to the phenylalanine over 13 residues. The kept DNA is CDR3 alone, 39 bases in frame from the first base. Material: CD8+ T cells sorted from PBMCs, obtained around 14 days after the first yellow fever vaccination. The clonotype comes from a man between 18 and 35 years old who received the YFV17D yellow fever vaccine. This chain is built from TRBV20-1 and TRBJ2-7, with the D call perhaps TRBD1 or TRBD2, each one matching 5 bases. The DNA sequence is TGCAGTGCTAGCGGGACCCACCCCGGGGAGCAGTACTTC. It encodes CSASGTHPGEQYF.